This T cell receptor beta chain was sequenced in a study of neurological immune-mediated disorders. This clonotype was detected many times. The CDR3 spans 14 residues. Germline V gene sequence: CDR1 SGHRS, CDR2 YFSETQ. The V segment lost 4 bases and the J segment 1 base; nucleotides outside the gene matches: 3. TCRdb re-derived calls from the 5' RACE reads in MiXCR, one entry per CDR3 protein. The sample yields about 52,000 distinct CDR3 sequences, more than 3.5% seen once. V usage is TRBV5-1 and J usage is TRBJ2-7; the match to TRBD1 covers 9 bases. This clonotype was sampled from a man aged 60-69 years with multiple sclerosis. Sequences were obtained from PBMCs. In nucleotides, the CDR3 is TGCGCCAGCAGCGGGACAGGGTCGTCCTACGAGCAGTACTTC. Translated, it gives CASSGTGSSYEQYF.